This T cell receptor beta chain was identified in a study of shared clonotypes between healthy human individuals. This table comes from immunoSEQ multiplex PCR, and its TCRdb copy is limited to in-frame clones, with some not included. The sample has over a million clones; about 80% are singletons. This CDR3 is built from 11 residues. The germline V gene has CDR1 SGHVS and CDR2 FNYEAQ. With 7 bases removed from V and 7 bases from J, the gap between germline ends came to 10 bases. Sequenced: memory CD4+ T cells from PBMCs. Subset: CD45RA-negative fraction. The gene calls are TRBV7-6 and TRBJ2-5; D not resolved. The TCR sequence derives from a man younger than 30 in good health. Some clones in this sample may be carry-over from other donors' samples. CDR3 sequence: CASTSASTQYF. The CDR3, as DNA: TGTGCCAGCACCTCTGCGTCGACCCAGTACTTC.